This T cell receptor beta chain was recorded in a study of identical twins. TCRdb called the 5' RACE reads again in MiXCR, with one record for every CDR3 protein. The table shows hundreds of thousands of distinct CDR3 sequences, with 9% to 15% occurring only once. These data were also reused for a study on yellow fever vaccine responses in identical twins.

The sequenced sample consisted of CD8+ T cells sorted from blood. The TCR was taken from a woman aged 18-29 years in good health.

The CDR3 loop reads CSARDRLAGALQETQYF. The CDR3 nucleotides read TGCAGTGCTAGAGATCGTCTAGCGGGGGCCCTCCAAGAGACCCAGTACTTC. This chain links TRBV20-1 with TRBJ2-5; 10 bases are a match to TRBD2. This CDR3 spans 17 amino acids. J lost 1 base, V lost 0 bases, and 8 bases had no gene match. In germline, CDR1 is DFQATT, CDR2 SNEGSKA (reference sequence).